This T cell receptor (beta chain) was recovered during a study of cytomegalovirus exposure and HLA in healthy donors. Germline CDR1 reads MDHEN; CDR2 reads SYDVKM. The CDR3 spans 14 residues. The trim removed 4 bases at V and 6 bases at J, leaving 8 bases unmatched. Primers included in the PCR were 60 Vbeta and 13 Jbeta primers. The protocol was immunoSEQ multiplex PCR, while the TCRdb copy is restricted to in-frame clones and leaves out a portion. The profile shows approximately 170,000 clones, about 69% of them singletons. This chain joins TRBV28 and TRBJ1-1; TRBD1 matches 7 bases. The sequencing sample was made of PBMCs. The receptor was derived from a young man in good health and CMV-seropositive. The DNA for the CDR3 is TGTGCCAGCAGTTCCCCAGGGGGGATAGCTGAAGCTTTCTTT. This gives the protein CASSSPGGIAEAFF.